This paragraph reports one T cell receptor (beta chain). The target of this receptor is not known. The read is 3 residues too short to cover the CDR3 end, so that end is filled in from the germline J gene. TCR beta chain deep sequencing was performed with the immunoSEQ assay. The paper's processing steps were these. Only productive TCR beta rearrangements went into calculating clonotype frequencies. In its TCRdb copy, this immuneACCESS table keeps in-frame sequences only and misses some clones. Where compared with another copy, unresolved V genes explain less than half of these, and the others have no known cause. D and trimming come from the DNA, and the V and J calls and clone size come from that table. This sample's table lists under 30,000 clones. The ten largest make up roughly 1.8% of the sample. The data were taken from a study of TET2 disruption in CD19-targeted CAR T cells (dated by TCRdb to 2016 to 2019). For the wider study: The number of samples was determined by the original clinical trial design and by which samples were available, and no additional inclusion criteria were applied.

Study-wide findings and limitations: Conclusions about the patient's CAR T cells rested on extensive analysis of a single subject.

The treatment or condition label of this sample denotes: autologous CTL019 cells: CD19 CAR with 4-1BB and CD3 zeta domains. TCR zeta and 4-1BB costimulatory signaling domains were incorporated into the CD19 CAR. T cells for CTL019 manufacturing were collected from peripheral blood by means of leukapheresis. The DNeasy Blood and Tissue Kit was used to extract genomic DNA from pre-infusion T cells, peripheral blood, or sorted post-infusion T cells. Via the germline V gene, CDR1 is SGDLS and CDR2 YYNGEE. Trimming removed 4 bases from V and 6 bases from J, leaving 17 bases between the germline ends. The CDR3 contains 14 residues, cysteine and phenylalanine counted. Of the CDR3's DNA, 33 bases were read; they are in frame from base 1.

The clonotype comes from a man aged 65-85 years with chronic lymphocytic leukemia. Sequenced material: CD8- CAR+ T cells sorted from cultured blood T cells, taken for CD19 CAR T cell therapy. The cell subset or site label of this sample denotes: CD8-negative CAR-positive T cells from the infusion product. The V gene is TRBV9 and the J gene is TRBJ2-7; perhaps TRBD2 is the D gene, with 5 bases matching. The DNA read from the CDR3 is TGTGCCAGCAGCTCTCGAACGGACGGACTCGAG. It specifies CASSSRTDGLE. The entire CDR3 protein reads CASSSRTDGLEQYF.